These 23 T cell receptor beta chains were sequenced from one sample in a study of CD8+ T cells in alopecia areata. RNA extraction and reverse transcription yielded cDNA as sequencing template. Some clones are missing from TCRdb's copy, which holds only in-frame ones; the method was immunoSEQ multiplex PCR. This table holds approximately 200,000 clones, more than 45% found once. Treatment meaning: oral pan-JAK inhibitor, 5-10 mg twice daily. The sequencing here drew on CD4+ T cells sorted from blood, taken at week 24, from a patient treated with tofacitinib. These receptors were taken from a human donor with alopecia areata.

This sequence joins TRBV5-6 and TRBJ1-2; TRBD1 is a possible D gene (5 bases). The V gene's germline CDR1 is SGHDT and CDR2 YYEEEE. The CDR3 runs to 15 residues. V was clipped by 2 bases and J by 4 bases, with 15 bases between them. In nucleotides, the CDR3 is TGTGCCAGCAGCTTAGGACACCACAGCGGCTATGGCTACACCTTC. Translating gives CASSLGHHSGYGYTF.

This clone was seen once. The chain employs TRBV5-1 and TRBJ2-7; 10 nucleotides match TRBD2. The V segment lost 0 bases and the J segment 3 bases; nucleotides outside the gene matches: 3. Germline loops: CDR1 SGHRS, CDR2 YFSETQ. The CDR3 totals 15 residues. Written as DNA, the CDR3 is TGCGCCAGCAGCTTGGTGGAGCGGGGGGGCTACGAGCAGTACTTC. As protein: CASSLVERGGYEQYF.

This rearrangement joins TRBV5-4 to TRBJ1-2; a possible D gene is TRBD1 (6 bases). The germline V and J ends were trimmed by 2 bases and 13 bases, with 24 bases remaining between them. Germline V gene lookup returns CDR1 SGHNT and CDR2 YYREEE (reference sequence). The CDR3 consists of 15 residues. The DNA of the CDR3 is TGTGCCAGCAGCTTAGCTGATGGGCAGGGCTACAGGGTCACCTTC. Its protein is CASSLADGQGYRVTF.

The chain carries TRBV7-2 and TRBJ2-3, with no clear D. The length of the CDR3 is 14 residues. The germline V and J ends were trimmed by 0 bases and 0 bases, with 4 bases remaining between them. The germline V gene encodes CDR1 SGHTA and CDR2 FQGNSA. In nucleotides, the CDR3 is TGTGCCAGCAGCTTAGCGGGTAGCACAGATACGCAGTATTTT. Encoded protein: CASSLAGSTDTQYF.

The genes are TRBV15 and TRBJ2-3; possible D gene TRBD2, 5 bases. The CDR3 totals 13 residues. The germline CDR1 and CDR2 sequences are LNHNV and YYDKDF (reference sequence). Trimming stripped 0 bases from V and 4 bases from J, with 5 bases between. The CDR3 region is CATSRERADTQYF. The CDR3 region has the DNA TGTGCCACCAGCAGAGAGCGGGCAGATACGCAGTATTTT. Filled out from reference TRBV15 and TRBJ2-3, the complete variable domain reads DAMVIQNPRYQVTQFGKPVTLSCSQTLNHNVMYWYQQKSSQAPKLLFHYYDKDFNNEADTPDNFQSRRPNTSFCFLDIRSPGLGDTAMYLCATSRERADTQYFGPGTRLTVL.

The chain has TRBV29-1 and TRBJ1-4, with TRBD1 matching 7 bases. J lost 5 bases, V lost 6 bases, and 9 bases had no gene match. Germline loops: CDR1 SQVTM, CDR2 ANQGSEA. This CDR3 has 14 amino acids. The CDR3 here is CSVTLGQSNEKLFF. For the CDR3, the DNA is TGCAGCGTAACCTTGGGACAGTCGAATGAAAAACTGTTTTTT.

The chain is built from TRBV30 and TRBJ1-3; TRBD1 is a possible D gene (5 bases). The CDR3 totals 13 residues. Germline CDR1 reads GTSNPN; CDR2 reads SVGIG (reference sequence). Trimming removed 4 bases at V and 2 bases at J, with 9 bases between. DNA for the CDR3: TGTGCCTGGACGCGGGGGACTGGAAACACCATATATTTT. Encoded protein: CAWTRGTGNTIYF.

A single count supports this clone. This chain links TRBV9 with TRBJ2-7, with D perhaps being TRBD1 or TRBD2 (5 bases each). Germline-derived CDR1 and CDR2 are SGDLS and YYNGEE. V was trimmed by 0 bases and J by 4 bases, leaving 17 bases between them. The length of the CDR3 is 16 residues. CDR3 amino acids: CASSVAGTSLGYEQYF. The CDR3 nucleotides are TGTGCCAGCAGCGTAGCCGGGACCTCCCTCGGGTACGAGCAGTACTTC.

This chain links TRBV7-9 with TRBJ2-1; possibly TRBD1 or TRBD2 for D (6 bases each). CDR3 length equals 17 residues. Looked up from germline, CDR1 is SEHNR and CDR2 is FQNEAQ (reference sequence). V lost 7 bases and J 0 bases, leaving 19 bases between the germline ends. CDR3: CASTAEGGTVSYNEQFF. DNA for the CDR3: TGTGCCAGCACCGCCGAGGGGGGTACTGTCTCCTACAATGAGCAGTTCTTC.

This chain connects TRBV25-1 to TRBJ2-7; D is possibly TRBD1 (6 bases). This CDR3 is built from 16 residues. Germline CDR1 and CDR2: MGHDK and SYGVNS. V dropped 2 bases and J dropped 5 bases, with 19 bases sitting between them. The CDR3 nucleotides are TGTGCCAGCAGTGAAGGTTGGGCTACAGGGATCGACGAGCAGTACTTC. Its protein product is CASSEGWATGIDEQYF.

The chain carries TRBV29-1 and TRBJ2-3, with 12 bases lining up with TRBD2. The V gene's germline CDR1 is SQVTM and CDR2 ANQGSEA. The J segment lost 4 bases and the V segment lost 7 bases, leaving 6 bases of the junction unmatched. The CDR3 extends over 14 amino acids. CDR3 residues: CSAELAGGSDTQYF. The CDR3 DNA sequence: TGCAGCGCCGAACTAGCGGGGGGATCAGATACGCAGTATTTT.

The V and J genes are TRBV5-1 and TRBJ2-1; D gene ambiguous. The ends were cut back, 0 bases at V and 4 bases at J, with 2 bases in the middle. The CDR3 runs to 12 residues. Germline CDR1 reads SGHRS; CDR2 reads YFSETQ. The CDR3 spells CASSLAYNEQFF. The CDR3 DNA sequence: TGCGCCAGCAGCTTGGCGTACAATGAGCAGTTCTTC.

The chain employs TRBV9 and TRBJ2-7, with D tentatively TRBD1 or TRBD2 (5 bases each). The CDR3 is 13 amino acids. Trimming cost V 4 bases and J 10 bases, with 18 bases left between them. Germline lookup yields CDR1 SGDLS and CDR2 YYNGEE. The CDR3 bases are TGTGCCAGCAGCCCCAGTGGGACCCGCGACCAGTACTTC. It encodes CASSPSGTRDQYF.

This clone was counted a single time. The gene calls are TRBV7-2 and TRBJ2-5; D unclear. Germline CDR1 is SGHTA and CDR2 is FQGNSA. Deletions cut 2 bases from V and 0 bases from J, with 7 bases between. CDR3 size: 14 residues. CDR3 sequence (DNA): TGTGCCAGCAGCTTATTAGGGAACCAAGAGACCCAGTACTTC. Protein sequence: CASSLLGNQETQYF.

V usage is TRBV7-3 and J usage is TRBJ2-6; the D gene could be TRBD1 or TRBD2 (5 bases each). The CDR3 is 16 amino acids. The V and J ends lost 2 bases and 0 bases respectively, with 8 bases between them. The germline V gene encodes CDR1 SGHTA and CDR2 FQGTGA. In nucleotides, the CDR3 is TGTGCCAGCAGCTTATCTGGGGGCTCTGGGGCCAACGTCCTGACTTTC. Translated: CASSLSGGSGANVLTF.

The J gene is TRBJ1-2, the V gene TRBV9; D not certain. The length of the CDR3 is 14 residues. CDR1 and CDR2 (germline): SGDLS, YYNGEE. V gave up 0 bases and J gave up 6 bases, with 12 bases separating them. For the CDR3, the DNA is TGTGCCAGCAGCGTAGCCGGGCCTTCCGATGGCTACACCTTC. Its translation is CASSVAGPSDGYTF.

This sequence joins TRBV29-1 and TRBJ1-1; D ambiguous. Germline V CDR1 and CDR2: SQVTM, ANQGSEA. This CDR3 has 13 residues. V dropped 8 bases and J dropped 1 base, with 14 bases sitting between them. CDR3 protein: CSSRHSGNTEAFF. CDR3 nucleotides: TGCAGCTCCCGTCACAGCGGGAACACTGAAGCTTTCTTT.

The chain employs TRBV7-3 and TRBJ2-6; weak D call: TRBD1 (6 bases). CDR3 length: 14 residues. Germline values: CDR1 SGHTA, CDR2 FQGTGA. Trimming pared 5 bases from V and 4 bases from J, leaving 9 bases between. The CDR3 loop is CASSPGAGANVLTF. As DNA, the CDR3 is TGTGCCAGCAGCCCAGGGGCCGGGGCCAACGTCCTGACTTTC.

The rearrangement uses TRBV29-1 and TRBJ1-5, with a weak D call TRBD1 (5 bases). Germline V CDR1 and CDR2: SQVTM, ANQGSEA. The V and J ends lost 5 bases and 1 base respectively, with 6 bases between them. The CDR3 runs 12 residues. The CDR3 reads CSVRQSNQPQHF. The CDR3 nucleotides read TGCAGCGTTAGACAGAGCAATCAGCCCCAGCATTTT.

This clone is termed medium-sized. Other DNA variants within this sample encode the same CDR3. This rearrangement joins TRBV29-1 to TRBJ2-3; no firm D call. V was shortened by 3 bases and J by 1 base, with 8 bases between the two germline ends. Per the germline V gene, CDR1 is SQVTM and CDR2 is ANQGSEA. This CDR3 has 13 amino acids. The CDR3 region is CSVEGGGTDTQYF. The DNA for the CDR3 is TGCAGCGTTGAGGGTGGGGGCACAGATACGCAGTATTTT.

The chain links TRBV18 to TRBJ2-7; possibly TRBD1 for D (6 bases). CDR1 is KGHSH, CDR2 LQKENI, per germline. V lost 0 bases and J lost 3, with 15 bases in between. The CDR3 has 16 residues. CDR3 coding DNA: TGTGCCAGCTCACCACCGGGAAACAGGGTGAGCTACGAGCAGTACTTC. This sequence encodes CASSPPGNRVSYEQYF.

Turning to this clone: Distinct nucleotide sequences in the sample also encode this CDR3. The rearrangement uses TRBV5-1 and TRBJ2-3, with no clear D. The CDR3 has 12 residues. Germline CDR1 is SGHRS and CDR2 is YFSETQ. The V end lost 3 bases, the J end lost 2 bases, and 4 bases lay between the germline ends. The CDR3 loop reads CASSSNTDTQYF. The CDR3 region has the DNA TGCGCCAGCAGCTCTAACACAGATACGCAGTATTTT.

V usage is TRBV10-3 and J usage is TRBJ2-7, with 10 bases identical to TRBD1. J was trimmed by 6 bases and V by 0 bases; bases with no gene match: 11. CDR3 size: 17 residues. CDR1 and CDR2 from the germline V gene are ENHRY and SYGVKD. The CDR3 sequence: CAISESVLRDRGGEQYF. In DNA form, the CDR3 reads TGTGCCATCAGTGAGTCGGTACTCCGGGACAGGGGTGGCGAGCAGTACTTC.